This TCR beta chain is from a study of identifying expanded T cells in peripheral blood. The study, taken as a whole, reports: About 1.2 clones differed between technical replicates, versus about 17 and 20 over time. Across healthy donors, higher total template counts meant significantly greater roughly two-week count variance.

On this clone: As yet, its antigen is unknown.

V was shortened by 3 bases and J by 6 bases, with 14 bases between the two germline ends. Looked up from germline, CDR1 is LNHDA and CDR2 is SQIVND (reference sequence). The CDR3 is 14 amino acids. The method was immunoSEQ multiplex PCR; TCRdb's version includes in-frame clones alone and lacks a portion of them. The data contain about 91,000 clones, almost 90% of them singletons. Sample: blood. The chain recombines TRBV19 with TRBJ1-1; TRBD1 might be the D (5 bases). The sequence was collected from a person aged 18 to 69 in good health. CDR3 in amino acids: CASSIPGMFAEAFF. The CDR3 bases are TGTGCCAGTAGTATTCCAGGGATGTTCGCTGAAGCTTTCTTT.